The entry below describes one T cell receptor (beta chain). This clone has only a few counts. Its antigen is still unknown. Within one base of it there is no much larger clone, and no base qualities were kept. TCRbeta CDR3 regions were amplified from genomic DNA using the immunoSEQ Assay, a bias-controlled multiplex PCR. The paper's data handling went like this. The number of nucleated cells in each sample was estimated by amplification of reference gene primers within the assay. To quantify the absolute abundance of each unique TCRbeta CDR3 rearrangement, sequence reads were collapsed and filtered. For each sample, productive Simpson clonality was calculated as the square root of Simpson's diversity index across productive rearrangements. The table comes from immuneACCESS by way of TCRdb, which keeps in-frame sequences with V and J called. Part of the clones is missing from these tables; in studies checked, under half for an unresolved V gene and the rest for unknown reasons. V and J calls and clone size come straight from that table; D and trimming were deduced from the DNA. Within this sample are some 150,000 clones, with 60% to 85% of them counted one time only. The biggest ten clones account for around 1.7% of the sample.

The sample belongs to a study of blood T cell repertoires in COVID-19 (TCRdb year 2020). A note on the overall study: The collaborator samples originated in the United States, Italy and Spain and spanned the acute and convalescent phases of COVID-19. Deeply sampled blood TCRbeta repertoires from subjects exposed to, actively infected with, or recovered from COVID-19 were included in the dataset. The repertoires were released in a freely available public database meant as a resource for research on the immune response to SARS-CoV-2. Where HLA class I and class II types were available, the types were taken from metadata supplied by the sample provider, not from assay-based typing. The prospective study material was composed of cDNA or gDNA derived from T cells, B-cell-depleted T cells, or PBMCs. Samples were obtained from the ongoing ImmuneRACE study (first 160 participants) and from some 1,300 subjects provided by 6 global collaborators. A de-identified subject ID, COVID-19 status, age in years and sex were almost always included in the sample metadata.

Collaborating institutions collected whole blood in K2EDTA tubes following their own protocols. For TCRbeta analysis, collaborator samples were shipped as frozen whole blood, as isolated PBMCs, or as DNA extracted from either sample type. Paper-wide results and their limitations: The quantity of clinical and demographic metadata differed by source and by participant and was supplied without curation.

Per the germline V gene (reference sequence), DFQATT is the CDR1 and SNEGSKA is the CDR2. The cysteine opens and the phenylalanine closes a CDR3 of 10 amino acids. Only the CDR3 portion is preserved as DNA: 30 bases, with reading frame beginning at the first base. The junction shows trimming of 4 bases on V and 7 bases on J, plus 5 bases between the germline ends. The sample taken for sequencing was peripheral blood. This TCR came from a man older than 75 with acute or convalescent COVID-19. The receptor chain draws on TRBV20-1 and TRBJ2-4; the D gene remains uncertain. Read as DNA, the sequence is TGCAGTGCTAAACAGAACATTCAGTACTTC. Protein translation: CSAKQNIQYF.